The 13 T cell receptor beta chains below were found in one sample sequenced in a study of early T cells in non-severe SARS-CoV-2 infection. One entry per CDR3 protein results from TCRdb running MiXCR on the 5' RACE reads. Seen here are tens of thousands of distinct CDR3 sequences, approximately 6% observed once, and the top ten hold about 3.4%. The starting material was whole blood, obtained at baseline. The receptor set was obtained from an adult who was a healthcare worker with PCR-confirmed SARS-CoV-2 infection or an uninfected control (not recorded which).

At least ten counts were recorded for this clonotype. The CDR3 is CASSSGQGSQPQHF. Here the CDR3 DNA reads TGTGCCAGCAGTTCCGGACAGGGGTCTCAGCCCCAGCATTTT. The chain carries TRBV28 and TRBJ1-5, with 9 bases lining up with TRBD1. CDR1 and CDR2 from the germline V gene are MDHEN and SYDVKM. Trimming took 4 bases from V and 6 from J; bases not matched to a gene: 4. The CDR3 has 14 amino acids.

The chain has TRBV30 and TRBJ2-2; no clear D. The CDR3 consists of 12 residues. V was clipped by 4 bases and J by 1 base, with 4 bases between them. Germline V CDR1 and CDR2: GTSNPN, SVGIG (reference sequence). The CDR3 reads CAWTENTGELFF. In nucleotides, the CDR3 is TGTGCCTGGACTGAGAACACCGGGGAGCTGTTTTTT. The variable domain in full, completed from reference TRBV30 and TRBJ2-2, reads SQTIHQWPATLVQPVGSPLSLECTVEGTSNPNLYWYRQAAGRGLQLLFYSVGIGQISSEVPQNLSASRPQDRQFILSSKKLLLSDSGFYLCAWTENTGELFFGEGSRLTVL.

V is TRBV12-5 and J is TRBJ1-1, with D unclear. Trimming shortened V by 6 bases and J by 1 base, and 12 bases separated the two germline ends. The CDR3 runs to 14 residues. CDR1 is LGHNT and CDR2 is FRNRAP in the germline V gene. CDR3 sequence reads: CASGLDLPNTEAFF. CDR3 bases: TGTGCTAGTGGCCTTGACTTACCGAACACTGAAGCTTTCTTT.

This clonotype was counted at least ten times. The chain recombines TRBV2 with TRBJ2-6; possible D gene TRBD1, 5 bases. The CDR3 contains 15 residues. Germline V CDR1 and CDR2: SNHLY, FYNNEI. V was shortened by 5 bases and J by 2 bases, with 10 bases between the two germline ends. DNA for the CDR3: TGTGCCAGCAGTCCAGGGATTGCTGGGGCCAACGTCCTGACTTTC. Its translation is CASSPGIAGANVLTF.

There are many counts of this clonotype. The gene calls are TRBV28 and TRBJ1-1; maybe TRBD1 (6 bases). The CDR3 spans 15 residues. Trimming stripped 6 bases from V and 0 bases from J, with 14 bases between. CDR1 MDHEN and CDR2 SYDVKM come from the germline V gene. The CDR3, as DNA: TGTGCCAGCAGCGGAGGCAGGGGTCTGAACACTGAAGCTTTCTTT. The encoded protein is CASSGGRGLNTEAFF.

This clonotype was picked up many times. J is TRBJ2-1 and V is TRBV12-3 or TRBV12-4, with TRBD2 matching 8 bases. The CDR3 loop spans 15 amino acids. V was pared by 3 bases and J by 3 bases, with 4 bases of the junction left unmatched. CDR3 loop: CASSLISGDYNEQFF. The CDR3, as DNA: TGTGCCAGCAGTTTGATTAGCGGGGACTACAATGAGCAGTTCTTC.

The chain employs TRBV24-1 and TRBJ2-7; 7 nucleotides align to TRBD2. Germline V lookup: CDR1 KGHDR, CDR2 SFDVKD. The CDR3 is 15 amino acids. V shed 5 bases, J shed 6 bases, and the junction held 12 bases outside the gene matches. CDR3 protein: CATSAQGLAGAEQYF. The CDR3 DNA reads TGTGCCACCAGTGCCCAAGGATTGGCGGGAGCCGAGCAGTACTTC.

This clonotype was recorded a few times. The DNA for the CDR3 is TGTGCCAGCAGTCTCTCGCCATCCAGGGTTTCACCCCTCCACTTT. Its translation: CASSLSPSRVSPLHF. The chain recombines TRBV27 with TRBJ1-6, with D perhaps TRBD1 (5 bases). Trimming took off 5 bases at V and 9 bases at J, with 17 bases between the two ends. The germline CDR1 and CDR2 sequences are MNHEY and SMNVEV (reference sequence). This CDR3 has 15 amino acids.

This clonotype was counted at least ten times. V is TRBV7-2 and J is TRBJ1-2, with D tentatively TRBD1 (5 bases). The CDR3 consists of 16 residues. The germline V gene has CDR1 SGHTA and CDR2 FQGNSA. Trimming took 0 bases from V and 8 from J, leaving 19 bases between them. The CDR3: CASSLAPRRDSGGYTF. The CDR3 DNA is TGTGCCAGCAGCTTAGCCCCCCGGCGGGACTCAGGAGGCTACACCTTC.

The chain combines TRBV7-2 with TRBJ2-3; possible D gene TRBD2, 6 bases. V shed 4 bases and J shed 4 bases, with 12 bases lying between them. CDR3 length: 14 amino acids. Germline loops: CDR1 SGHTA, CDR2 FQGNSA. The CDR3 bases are TGTGCCAGCAGCTCGACTCGGGGGTCAGATACGCAGTATTTT. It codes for CASSSTRGSDTQYF.

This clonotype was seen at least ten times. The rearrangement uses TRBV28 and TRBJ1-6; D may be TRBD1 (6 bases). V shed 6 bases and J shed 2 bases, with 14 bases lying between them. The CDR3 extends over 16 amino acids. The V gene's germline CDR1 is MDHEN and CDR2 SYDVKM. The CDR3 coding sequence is TGTGCCAGCAGCAGGGGAGATATGCCCTATAATTCACCCCTCCACTTT. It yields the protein CASSRGDMPYNSPLHF.

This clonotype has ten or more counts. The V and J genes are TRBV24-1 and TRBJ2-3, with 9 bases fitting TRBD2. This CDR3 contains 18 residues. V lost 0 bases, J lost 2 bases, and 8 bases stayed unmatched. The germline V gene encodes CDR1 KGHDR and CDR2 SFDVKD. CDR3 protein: CATSDLKGRTSDTDTQYF. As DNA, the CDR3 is TGTGCCACCAGTGATTTGAAGGGCAGGACTAGCGACACAGATACGCAGTATTTT.

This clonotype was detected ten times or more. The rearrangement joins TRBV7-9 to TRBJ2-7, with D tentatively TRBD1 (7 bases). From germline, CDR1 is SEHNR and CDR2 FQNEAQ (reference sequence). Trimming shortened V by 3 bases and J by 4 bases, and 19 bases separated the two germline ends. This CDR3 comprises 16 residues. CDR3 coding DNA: TGTGCCAGCAGCTTTAAACTGACAGGGCGGGAATACGAGCAGTACTTC. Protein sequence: CASSFKLTGREYEQYF.